The source of this T cell receptor (beta chain) is a study of cytomegalovirus exposure and HLA in healthy donors. Findings and limits, study-wide: Of the V segments, some could not be distinguished, including TRBV6-2 and TRBV6-3, and were excluded. Trimming of TCR beta V- and J-genes showed a link, identified in a later analysis, to a missense DCLRE1C variant. Presence/absence comparisons presumed near-even sequencing depth among donors.

Nominally healthy donors provided the samples, though records likely missed some immune exposures. Notes on this clone: Its antigen is unknown.

The PCR was carried out with 60 Vbeta primers and 13 Jbeta primers. TCRdb's copy holds only in-frame clones and misses some; the assay was immunoSEQ multiplex PCR. The profile covers about 120,000 clones, with roughly 76% appearing a single time and around 2.2% taken by the ten largest. This CDR3 has 13 residues. The germline gives CDR1 ENHRY, CDR2 SYGVKD. V was pared by 10 bases and J by 0 bases, with 13 bases between. This receptor was obtained from a young man in good health and CMV-seronegative. Sample: PBMCs. This chain uses TRBV10-3 with TRBJ2-7, with D possibly matching TRBD1 (7 bases). CDR3 sequence reads: CATGGQSSYEQYF. Here the CDR3 DNA reads TGTGCCACCGGGGGACAGAGCTCCTACGAGCAGTACTTC.